This T cell receptor beta chain was sequenced for a study of blood T cell repertoires in COVID-19 (dated by TCRdb to 2020 to 2022). Study-level background: Samples covering the acute and convalescent phases of COVID-19 were provided by collaborators in the United States, Italy and Spain. The material from the prospective study consisted of cDNA or gDNA derived from T cells, B-cell-depleted T cells, or PBMCs. The dataset comprised deeply sampled blood TCRbeta repertoires from subjects exposed to, actively infected with, or recovered from COVID-19. The repertoires were released in a freely available public database meant as a resource for research on the immune response to SARS-CoV-2. Samples came from the ongoing ImmuneRACE study (first 160 participants) plus 1,254 subjects from 6 global collaborators. The sample metadata nearly always contained a de-identified subject ID, COVID-19 status, age in years and sex. HLA class I and class II types, where available, came from metadata supplied by the sample provider rather than from assay-based typing. Paper-wide results and their limitations: How much clinical and demographic metadata was included differed by source and by participant, and the metadata was provided uncurated.

TCRbeta CDR3 regions were amplified from genomic DNA using the immunoSEQ Assay, a bias-controlled multiplex PCR. The authors' analysis ran thus. Within the assay, amplification of reference gene primers was used to estimate how many nucleated cells each sample contained. To quantify the absolute abundance of each unique TCRbeta CDR3 rearrangement, sequence reads were collapsed and filtered. Productive Simpson clonality was computed per sample as the square root of Simpson's diversity index over productive rearrangements. The table was pulled from immuneACCESS by TCRdb, which kept in-frame rearrangements only. Such tables lose some clones; where checked, under half of the loss comes from unresolved V genes, and the rest has no known cause. Clone size and V and J calls were adopted from that table, with D and trimming inferred from the DNA. For this sample the table gives around 380,000 clones, of which around 87% were detected only once. Clones ranked in the top ten supply 1% to 1.5% of the sample.

Participants in the prospective study were enrolled through a virtual design, were aged about 18 to 100 years, and lived in roughly 24 United States geographic areas. To assign participants to cohorts, the prospective study relied on clinical history that participants themselves reported in a screening survey and a study questionnaire. ImmuneRACE Cohort 3 recovered participants were defined by two consecutive negative NP/OP PCR tests, healthcare professional clearance, or symptom resolution. In the prospective study, mobile phlebotomists collected whole blood, serum and a nasopharyngeal or oropharyngeal swab from each participant. Additional blood draws and questionnaires over an approximately two-month period could optionally be provided by prospective study participants. Blood samples from the prospective study were shipped frozen or at room temperature prior to DNA extraction. The CDR3 goes from the cysteine to the phenylalanine over 13 residues. Solely the CDR3 DNA is kept, with 39 bases framed from the first base. The V and J ends are trimmed by 6 bases and 6 bases, leaving 12 bases between them.

Concerning this clone: Its antigen target is currently unknown. Base qualities are not at hand, and no much larger clone is one base apart.

Sequencing was carried out using PBMCs or T cells enriched from blood (not recorded which). The chain was built from TRBV12-3 or TRBV12-4 and TRBJ1-5, and perhaps TRBD1 as D gene, on 6 matching bases. The TCR was taken from a man in his thirties or forties who had recovered from COVID-19. The sequenced DNA is TGTGCCAGCAGAACAGGGCCAGTTCAGCCCCAGCATTTT. Translated, this is CASRTGPVQPQHF.